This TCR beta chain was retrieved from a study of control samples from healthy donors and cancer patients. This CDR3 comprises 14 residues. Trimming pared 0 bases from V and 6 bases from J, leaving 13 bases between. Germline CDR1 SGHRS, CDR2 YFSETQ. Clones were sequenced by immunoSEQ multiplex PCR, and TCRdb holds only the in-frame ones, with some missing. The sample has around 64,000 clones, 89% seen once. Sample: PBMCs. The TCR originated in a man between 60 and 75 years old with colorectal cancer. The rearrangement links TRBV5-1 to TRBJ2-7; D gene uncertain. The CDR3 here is CASSLDQFLGEQYF. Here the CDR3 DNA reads TGCGCCAGCAGCTTGGACCAGTTTTTGGGCGAGCAGTACTTC.